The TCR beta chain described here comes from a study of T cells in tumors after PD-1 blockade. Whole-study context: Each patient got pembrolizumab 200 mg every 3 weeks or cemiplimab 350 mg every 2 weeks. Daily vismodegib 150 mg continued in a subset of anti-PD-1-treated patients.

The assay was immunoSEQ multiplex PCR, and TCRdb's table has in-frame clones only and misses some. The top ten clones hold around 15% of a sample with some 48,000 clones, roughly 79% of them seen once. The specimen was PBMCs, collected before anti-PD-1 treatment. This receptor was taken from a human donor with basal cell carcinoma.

The CDR3 DNA is TGTGCCAGCAGCTTAAAACCGGGACCAGGGACCGGGGCTCAGCCCCAGCATTTT. It specifies CASSLKPGPGTGAQPQHF. J is TRBJ1-5 and V is TRBV7-9, with D perhaps matching TRBD1 (5 bases). The germline gives CDR1 SEHNR, CDR2 FQNEAQ (reference sequence). Between the trimmed V and J ends, which lost 2 bases and 6 bases, there was a span of 23 bases. The CDR3 runs to 18 residues.